This T cell receptor (beta chain) was documented in a study of beta chain features in type 1 diabetes. Study overall: Regarding age, gender and cell yields, patients proved similar to healthy donors.

The investigators reverse transcribed all of the isolated RNA, so they sequenced expressed TCRB transcripts. Assay: immunoSEQ multiplex PCR; the TCRdb copy retains only in-frame clones and omits some. Found here are about 350,000 clones, less than 20% of them singletons; the top ten hold 0.035% to 0.05%. V trimming: 2 bases; J trimming: 2 bases; junction bases outside the gene matches: 5. Germline-derived CDR1 and CDR2 are GTSNPN and SVGIG (reference sequence). The CDR3 spans 15 residues. The receptor was isolated from a woman younger than 30 in good health. V gene TRBV30 combines with J gene TRBJ1-4; 7 bases agree with TRBD1. Sequencing was performed on naive CD4+ T cells from blood. The CDR3, as DNA: TGTGCCTGGAGTATCTCGACAGGGACTAATGAAAAACTGTTTTTT. This gives the protein CAWSISTGTNEKLFF.